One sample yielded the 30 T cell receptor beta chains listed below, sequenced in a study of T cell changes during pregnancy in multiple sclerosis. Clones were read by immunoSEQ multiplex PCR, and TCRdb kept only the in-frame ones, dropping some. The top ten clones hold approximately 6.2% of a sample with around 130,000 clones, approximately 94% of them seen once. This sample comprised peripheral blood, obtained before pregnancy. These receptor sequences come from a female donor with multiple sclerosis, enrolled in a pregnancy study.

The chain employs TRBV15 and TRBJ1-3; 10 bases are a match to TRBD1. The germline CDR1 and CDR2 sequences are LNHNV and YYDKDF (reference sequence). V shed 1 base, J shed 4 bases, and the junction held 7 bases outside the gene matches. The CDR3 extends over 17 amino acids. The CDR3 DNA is TGTGCCACCAGCAGAGGAGGGACAGGGGTCCTCGGAAACACCATATATTTT. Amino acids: CATSRGGTGVLGNTIYF.

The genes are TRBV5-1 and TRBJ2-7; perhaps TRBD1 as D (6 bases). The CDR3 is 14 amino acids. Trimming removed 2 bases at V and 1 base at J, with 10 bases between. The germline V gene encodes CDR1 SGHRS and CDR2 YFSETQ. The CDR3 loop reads CASSFRGGSYEQYF. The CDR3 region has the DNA TGCGCCAGCAGCTTCAGGGGTGGGTCCTACGAGCAGTACTTC.

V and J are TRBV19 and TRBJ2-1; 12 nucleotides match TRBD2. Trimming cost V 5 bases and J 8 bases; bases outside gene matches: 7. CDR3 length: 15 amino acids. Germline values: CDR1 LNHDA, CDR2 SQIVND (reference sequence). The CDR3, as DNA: TGTGCCAGTAGTCCCCGACTAGCGGGAGAGTATGAGCAGTTCTTC. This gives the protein CASSPRLAGEYEQFF.

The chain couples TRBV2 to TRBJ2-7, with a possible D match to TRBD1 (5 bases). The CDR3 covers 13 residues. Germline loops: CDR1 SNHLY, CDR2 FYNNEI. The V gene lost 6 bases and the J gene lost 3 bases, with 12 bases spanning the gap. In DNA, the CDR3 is TGTGCCAGCAGCCGGGCGACAGACTACGAGCAGTACTTC. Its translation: CASSRATDYEQYF.

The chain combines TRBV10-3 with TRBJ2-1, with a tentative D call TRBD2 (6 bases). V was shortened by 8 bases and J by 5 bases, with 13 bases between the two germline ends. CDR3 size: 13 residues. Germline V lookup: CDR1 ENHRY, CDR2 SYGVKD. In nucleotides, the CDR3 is TGTGCCATCGGGACTCCCCAGAACAATGAGCAGTTCTTC. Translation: CAIGTPQNNEQFF.

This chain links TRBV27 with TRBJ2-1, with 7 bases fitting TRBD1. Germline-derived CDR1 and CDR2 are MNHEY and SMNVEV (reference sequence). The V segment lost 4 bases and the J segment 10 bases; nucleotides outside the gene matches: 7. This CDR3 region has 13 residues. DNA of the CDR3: TGTGCCAGCAGTTCAAAAACGGACAGGGAGCAGTTCTTC. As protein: CASSSKTDREQFF.

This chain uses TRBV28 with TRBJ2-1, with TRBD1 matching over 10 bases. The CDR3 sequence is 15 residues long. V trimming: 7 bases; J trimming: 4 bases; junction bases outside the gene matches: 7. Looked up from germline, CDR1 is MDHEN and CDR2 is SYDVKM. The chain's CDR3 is CASTKGTGVYNEQFF. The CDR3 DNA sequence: TGTGCCAGCACGAAAGGGACAGGGGTATACAATGAGCAGTTCTTC.

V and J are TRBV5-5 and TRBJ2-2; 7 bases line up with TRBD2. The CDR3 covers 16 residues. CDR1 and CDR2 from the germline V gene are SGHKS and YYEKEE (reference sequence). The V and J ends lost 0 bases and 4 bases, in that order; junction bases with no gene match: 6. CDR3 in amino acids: CASSLEWRGSTGELFF. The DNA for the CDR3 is TGTGCCAGCAGCTTGGAATGGCGGGGGTCCACCGGGGAGCTGTTTTTT.

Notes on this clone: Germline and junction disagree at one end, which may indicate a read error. CDR3 coding DNA: TGTGCCAGTAGTTTAGATCCAACCGCGCGAGGCTATGGCTACACCTTC. Translating it yields CASSLDPTARGYGYTF. The chain carries TRBV19 and TRBJ1-2; D is undetermined. The CDR3 consists of 16 residues. CDR1 is LNHDA and CDR2 is SQIVND in the germline V gene (reference sequence).

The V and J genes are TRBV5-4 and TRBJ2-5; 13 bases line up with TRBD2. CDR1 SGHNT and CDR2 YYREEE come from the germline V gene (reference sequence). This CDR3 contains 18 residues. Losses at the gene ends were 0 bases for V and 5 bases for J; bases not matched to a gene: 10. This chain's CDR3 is CASSLGLAGGVLLETQYF. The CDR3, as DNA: TGTGCCAGCAGCTTGGGACTAGCGGGAGGAGTGCTATTGGAGACCCAGTACTTC.

Here the CDR3 reads CASSEARGGAGETQYF. CDR3 coding DNA: TGTGCCAGCAGTGAAGCGCGGGGGGGCGCGGGGGAGACCCAGTACTTC. The V gene is TRBV6-1, the J gene TRBJ2-5; 9 bases map to TRBD2. The CDR3 runs to 16 residues. The V gene end was trimmed by 0 bases and the J gene end by 5 bases; junction bases not matched to a gene: 7. The germline V gene has CDR1 MNHNS and CDR2 SASEGT.

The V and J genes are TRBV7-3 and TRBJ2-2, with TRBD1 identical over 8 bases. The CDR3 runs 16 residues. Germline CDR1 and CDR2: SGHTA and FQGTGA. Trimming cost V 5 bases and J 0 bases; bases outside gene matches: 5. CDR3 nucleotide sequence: TGTGCCAGCAGCAGGGACAGGTTTTCGAACACCGGGGAGCTGTTTTTT. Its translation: CASSRDRFSNTGELFF.

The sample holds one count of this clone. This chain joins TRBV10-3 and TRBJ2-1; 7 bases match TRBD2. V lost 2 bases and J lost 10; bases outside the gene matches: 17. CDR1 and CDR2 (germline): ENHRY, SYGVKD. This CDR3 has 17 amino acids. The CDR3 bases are TGTGCCATCAGTGAGGGGCTAGCGGTCATGGGGGGAGAGGAGCAGTTCTTC. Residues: CAISEGLAVMGGEEQFF.

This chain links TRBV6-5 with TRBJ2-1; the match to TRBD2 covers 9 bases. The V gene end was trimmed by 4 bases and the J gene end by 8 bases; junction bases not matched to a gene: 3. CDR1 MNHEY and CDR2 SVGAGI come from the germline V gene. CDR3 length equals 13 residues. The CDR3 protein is CASSFAGGYEQFF. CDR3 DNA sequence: TGTGCCAGCAGTTTTGCGGGAGGGTATGAGCAGTTCTTC.

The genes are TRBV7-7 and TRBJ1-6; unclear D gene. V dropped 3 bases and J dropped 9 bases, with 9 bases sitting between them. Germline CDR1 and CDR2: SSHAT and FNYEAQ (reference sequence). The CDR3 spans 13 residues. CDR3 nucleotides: TGTGCCAGCAGCTTGGCTAGGCTTTCACCCCTCCACTTT. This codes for CASSLARLSPLHF.

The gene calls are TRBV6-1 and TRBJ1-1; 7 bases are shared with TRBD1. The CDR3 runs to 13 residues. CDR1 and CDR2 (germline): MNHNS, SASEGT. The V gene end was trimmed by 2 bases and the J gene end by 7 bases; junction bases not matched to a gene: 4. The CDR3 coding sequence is TGTGCCAGCAGTGAATACGGGACAGTTGAAGCTTTCTTT. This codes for CASSEYGTVEAFF.

In DNA, the CDR3 is TGTGCCATCAGTGAGTCGACAGGGGGCACCGGGGAGCTGTTTTTT. This translates into CAISESTGGTGELFF. The chain has TRBV10-3 and TRBJ2-2; 9 nucleotides agree with TRBD1. Trimming took 0 bases from V and 4 from J; bases not matched to a gene: 0. Germline CDR1 and CDR2: ENHRY and SYGVKD. This CDR3 region has 15 residues.

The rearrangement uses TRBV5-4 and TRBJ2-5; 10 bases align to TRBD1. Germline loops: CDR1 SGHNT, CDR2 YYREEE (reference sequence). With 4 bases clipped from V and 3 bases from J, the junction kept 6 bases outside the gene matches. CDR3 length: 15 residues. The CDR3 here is CASSTPGTGEETQYF. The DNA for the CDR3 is TGTGCCAGCAGCACGCCCGGGACAGGGGAAGAGACCCAGTACTTC.

The DNA for the CDR3 is TGTGCCAGTAGTATCTTACCCAAGGAGGGAAACACCATATATTTT. Its protein is CASSILPKEGNTIYF. This chain links TRBV19 with TRBJ1-3; D unclear. The CDR3 totals 15 residues. Germline-derived CDR1 and CDR2 are LNHDA and SQIVND (reference sequence). The V gene lost 3 bases and the J gene lost 4 bases, with 13 bases spanning the gap.

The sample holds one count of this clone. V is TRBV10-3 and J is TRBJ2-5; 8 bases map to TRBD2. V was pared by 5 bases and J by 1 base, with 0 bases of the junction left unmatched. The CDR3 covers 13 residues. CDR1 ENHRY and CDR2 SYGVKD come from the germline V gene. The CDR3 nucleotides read TGTGCCATCAGTAGCGGGGGCCAAGAGACCCAGTACTTC. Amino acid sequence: CAISSGGQETQYF.

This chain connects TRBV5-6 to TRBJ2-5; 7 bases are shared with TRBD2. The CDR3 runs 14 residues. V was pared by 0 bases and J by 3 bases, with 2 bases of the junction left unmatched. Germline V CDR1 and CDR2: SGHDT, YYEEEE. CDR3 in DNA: TGTGCCAGCAGCTTGGAGGGAGGGGAAGAGACCCAGTACTTC. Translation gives CASSLEGGEETQYF. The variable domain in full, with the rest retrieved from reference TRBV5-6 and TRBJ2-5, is DAGVTQSPTHLIKTRGQQVTLRCSPKSGHDTVSWYQQALGQGPQFIFQYYEEEERQRGNFPDRFSGHQFPNYSSELNVNALLLGDSALYLCASSLEGGEETQYFGPGTRLLVL.

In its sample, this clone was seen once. The CDR3 nucleotides read TGTGCCAGTAGTTTCCAACCGTCGGCTAATGAAAAACTGTTTTTT. It codes for CASSFQPSANEKLFF. The V call is TRBV19, the J call TRBJ1-4; no firm D call. The V end lost 5 bases, the J end lost 3 bases, and 13 bases lay between the germline ends. The CDR3 loop spans 15 amino acids. CDR1 is LNHDA and CDR2 is SQIVND in the germline V gene (reference sequence). Combining the CDR3 with reference TRBV19 and TRBJ1-4 gives the whole variable domain DGGITQSPKYLFRKEGQNVTLSCEQNLNHDAMYWYRQDPGQGLRLIYYSQIVNDFQKGDIAEGYSVSREKKESFPLTVTSAQKNPTAFYLCASSFQPSANEKLFFGSGTQLSVL.

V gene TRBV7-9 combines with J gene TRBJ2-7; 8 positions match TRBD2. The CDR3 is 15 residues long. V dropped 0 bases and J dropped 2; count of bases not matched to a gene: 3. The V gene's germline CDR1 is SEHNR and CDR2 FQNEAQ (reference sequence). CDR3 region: CASSLAGLGPYEQYF. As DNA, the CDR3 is TGTGCCAGCAGCTTAGCGGGACTAGGACCCTACGAGCAGTACTTC.

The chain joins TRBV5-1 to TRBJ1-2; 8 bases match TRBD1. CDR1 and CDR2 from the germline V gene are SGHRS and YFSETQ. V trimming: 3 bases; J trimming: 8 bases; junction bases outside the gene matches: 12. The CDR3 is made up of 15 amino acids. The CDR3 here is CASSYSYGQGEGYTF. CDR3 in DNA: TGCGCCAGCAGCTATTCTTACGGACAGGGCGAAGGCTACACCTTC.

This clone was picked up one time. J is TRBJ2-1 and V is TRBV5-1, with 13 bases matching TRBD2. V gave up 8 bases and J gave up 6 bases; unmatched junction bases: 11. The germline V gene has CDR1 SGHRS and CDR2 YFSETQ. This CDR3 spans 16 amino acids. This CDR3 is CASRTVLAGGINEQFF. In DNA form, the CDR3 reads TGCGCCAGTCGAACAGTACTAGCGGGAGGGATCAATGAGCAGTTCTTC.

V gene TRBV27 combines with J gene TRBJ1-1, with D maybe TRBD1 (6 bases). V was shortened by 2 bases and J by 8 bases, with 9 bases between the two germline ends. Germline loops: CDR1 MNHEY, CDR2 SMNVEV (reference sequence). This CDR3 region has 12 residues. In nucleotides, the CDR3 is TGTGCCAGCAGTTTAGACAGGATCGAAGCTTTCTTT. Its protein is CASSLDRIEAFF.

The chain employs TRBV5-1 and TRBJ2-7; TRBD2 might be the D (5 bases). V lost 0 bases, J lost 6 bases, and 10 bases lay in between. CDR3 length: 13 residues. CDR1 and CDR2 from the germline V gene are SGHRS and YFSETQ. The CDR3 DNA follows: TGCGCCAGCAGCTTGGGGCAGCGGTTCGAGCAGTACTTC. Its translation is CASSLGQRFEQYF.

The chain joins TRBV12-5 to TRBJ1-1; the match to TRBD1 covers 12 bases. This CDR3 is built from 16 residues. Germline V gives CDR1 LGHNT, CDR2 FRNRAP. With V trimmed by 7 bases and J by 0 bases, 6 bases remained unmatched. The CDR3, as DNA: TGTGCTAGTGCTCCCGGGACAGGGGGCATGAACACTGAAGCTTTCTTT. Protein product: CASAPGTGGMNTEAFF.

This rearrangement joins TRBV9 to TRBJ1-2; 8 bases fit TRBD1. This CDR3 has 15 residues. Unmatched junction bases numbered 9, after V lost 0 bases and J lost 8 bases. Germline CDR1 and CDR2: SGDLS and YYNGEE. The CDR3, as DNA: TGTGCCAGCAGCGTAGCAGGGACAGGTGGATGGGGCTACACCTTC. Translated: CASSVAGTGGWGYTF.

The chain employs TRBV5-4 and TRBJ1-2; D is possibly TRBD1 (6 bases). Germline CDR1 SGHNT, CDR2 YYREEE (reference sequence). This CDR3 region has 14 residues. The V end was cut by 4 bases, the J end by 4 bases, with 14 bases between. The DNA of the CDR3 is TGTGCCAGCAGCCCGAAGGACAGTTTCTATGGCTACACCTTC. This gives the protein CASSPKDSFYGYTF.